Below, 22 T cell receptor beta chains from the same sample are listed, as sequenced in a study of T cell repertoires in cytomegalovirus infection. Their antigens remain unidentified. In TCRdb, the reads were re-called with MiXCR into one record per CDR3 protein. The data show approximately 310,000 distinct CDR3 sequences, approximately 25% seen once. This material consisted of cultured PBMCs, taken from culture after CMV antigen stimulation. The receptors come from a human donor in good health (CMV status not recorded). Some clones in this sample may be carry-over from other donors' samples.

The V and J genes are TRBV20-1 and TRBJ2-7; TRBD2 aligns across 7 bases. The CDR3 runs 16 residues. V trimming: 0 bases; J trimming: 2 bases; junction bases outside the gene matches: 10. The germline gives CDR1 DFQATT, CDR2 SNEGSKA (reference sequence). The CDR3 sequence: CSARDNGASGTYEQYV. The CDR3 DNA is TGCAGTGCTAGAGATAATGGGGCTAGCGGAACCTACGAGCAGTACGTC.

The gene calls are TRBV24-1 and TRBJ2-5; TRBD1 matches 8 bases. CDR3 length: 14 residues. The ends lost 2 bases at V and 5 bases at J; junction bases unmatched: 3. Germline CDR1 KGHDR, CDR2 SFDVKD. CDR3 DNA: TGTGCCACCAGTGATTGGACAGGGATCGAGACCCAGTACTTC. Translating gives CATSDWTGIETQYF.

The chain is built from TRBV6-1 and TRBJ2-7, with D uncertain. This CDR3 is built from 11 residues. Trimming took off 5 bases at V and 5 bases at J, with 7 bases between the two ends. Germline CDR1 MNHNS, CDR2 SASEGT. CDR3 region: CASSSRHEQYF. Here the CDR3 DNA reads TGTGCCAGCAGTTCCCGACACGAGCAGTACTTC.

This clonotype appeared many times. The V call is TRBV7-2, the J call TRBJ2-1; 9 bases fit TRBD1. This CDR3 is 15 amino acids long. V gave up 3 bases and J gave up 8 bases; unmatched junction bases: 8. The germline gives CDR1 SGHTA, CDR2 FQGNSA. The CDR3 is CASSFRDRVPYEQFF. The CDR3 region has the DNA TGTGCCAGCAGCTTCCGGGACAGGGTTCCGTATGAGCAGTTCTTC.

With respect to this clonotype: Its ends do not fully match the called genes, so a read error is possible. The rearrangement uses TRBV20-1 and TRBJ2-3; 7 positions match TRBD1. CDR1 is DFQATT and CDR2 is SNEGSKA in the germline V gene (reference sequence). The CDR3 length is 13 residues. As DNA, the CDR3 is TGCAGTGCTACATACACAGGGACAGATTCGCAGTATTTT. It encodes CSATYTGTDSQYF.

In its sample, this clonotype was seen a few times. This chain joins TRBV7-2 and TRBJ2-5, with D possibly called TRBD1 or TRBD2 (7 bases each). Germline V lookup: CDR1 SGHTA, CDR2 FQGNSA. This CDR3 comprises 18 residues. Trimming stripped 2 bases from V and 0 bases from J, with 19 bases between. DNA for the CDR3: TGTGCCAGCAGCTTAACCCCGGCAGGGGGGGGGTACCAAGAGACCCAGTACTTC. Translated: CASSLTPAGGGYQETQYF. Full variable domain (rest looked up from reference TRBV7-2 and TRBJ2-5): GAGVSQSPSNKVTEKGKDVELRCDPISGHTALYWYRQSLGQGLEFLIYFQGNSAPDKSGLPSDRFSAERTGGSVSTLTIQRTQQEDSAVYLCASSLTPAGGGYQETQYFGPGTRLLVL.

The chain joins TRBV19 to TRBJ1-3, with D uncertain. The V end lost 8 bases, the J end lost 2 bases, and 13 bases lay between the germline ends. This CDR3 spans 14 amino acids. Germline lookup yields CDR1 LNHDA and CDR2 SQIVND (reference sequence). The CDR3 sequence: CASGRGLAGNTIYF. CDR3 sequence (DNA): TGTGCCAGTGGTCGGGGTTTGGCTGGAAACACCATATATTTT. The complete variable domain, with remaining parts taken from reference TRBV19 and TRBJ1-3, reads DGGITQSPKYLFRKEGQNVTLSCEQNLNHDAMYWYRQDPGQGLRLIYYSQIVNDFQKGDIAEGYSVSREKKESFPLTVTSAQKNPTAFYLCASGRGLAGNTIYFGEGSWLTVV.

This clonotype is classed as medium-sized. The chain uses TRBV29-1 and TRBJ1-1, with 7 bases fitting TRBD1. The CDR3 is 12 amino acids. The germline CDR1 and CDR2 sequences are SQVTM and ANQGSEA. The V segment lost 6 bases and the J segment 6 bases; nucleotides outside the gene matches: 7. The CDR3 nucleotides read TGCAGCGTCGGGACAGCAAAATCTGAAGCTTTCTTT. It is translated as CSVGTAKSEAFF.

V is TRBV10-3 and J is TRBJ2-7; possibly TRBD1 or TRBD2 for D (5 bases each). CDR3 length: 14 amino acids. Looked up from germline, CDR1 is ENHRY and CDR2 is SYGVKD. V was pared by 0 bases and J by 4 bases, with 10 bases between. CDR3 sequence (DNA): TGTGCCATCAGTGAGTCGCAGGGAGCGTACGAGCAGTACGTC. This sequence encodes CAISESQGAYEQYV.

This clonotype was observed a few times. This chain joins TRBV19 and TRBJ1-1; weak D call: TRBD1 (5 bases). The CDR3 runs 16 residues. Trimming stripped 5 bases from V and 0 bases from J, with 16 bases between. Germline-derived CDR1 and CDR2 are LNHDA and SQIVND (reference sequence). Here the CDR3 reads CASSVGAAYLNTEAFF. CDR3 nucleotides: TGTGCCAGTAGTGTCGGGGCTGCGTATCTGAACACTGAAGCTTTCTTT.

This clonotype has just a few counts. V usage is TRBV24-1 and J usage is TRBJ2-1; D remains ambiguous. V was trimmed by 1 base and J by 16 bases, leaving 10 bases between them. Germline V gene lookup returns CDR1 KGHDR and CDR2 SFDVKD. The CDR3 length is 11 residues. CDR3 loop: CATSDFATLFF. CDR3 bases: TGTGCCACCAGTGATTTCGCCACCCTCTTCTTC.

This clonotype appeared many times. J is TRBJ2-3 and V is TRBV7-2, with a tentative D call TRBD1 (7 bases). Per the germline V gene, CDR1 is SGHTA and CDR2 is FQGNSA. There are 14 residues in the CDR3. V dropped 4 bases and J dropped 6 bases, with 14 bases sitting between them. The chain's CDR3 is CASSSRQGGDTQYF. CDR3 DNA: TGTGCCAGCAGCTCACGACAGGGAGGCGATACGCAGTATTTT.

The rearrangement uses TRBV29-1 and TRBJ1-3, with no clear D. Trimming removed 7 bases from V and 0 bases from J, with 10 bases in between. CDR3 length equals 13 residues. The germline gives CDR1 SQVTM, CDR2 ANQGSEA. The CDR3 region has the DNA TGCAGCGCAACTTCAAGCTCTGGAAACACCATATATTTT. Its translation is CSATSSSGNTIYF.

This chain links TRBV20-1 with TRBJ2-3; D gene ambiguous. The germline CDR1 and CDR2 sequences are DFQATT and SNEGSKA (reference sequence). The CDR3 contains 10 residues. V was cut by 6 bases and J by 8 bases, with 9 bases left in between. The CDR3: CSASELTQYF. The CDR3 nucleotides read TGCAGTGCCTCTGAACTTACGCAGTATTTT.

Here the CDR3 DNA reads TGTGCCAGCTCACCAGGACTAGCGGGAGGGCCGAGGGAGCAGTTCTTC. Its protein is CASSPGLAGGPREQFF. The chain joins TRBV18 to TRBJ2-1, with 15 bases matching TRBD2. The germline gives CDR1 KGHSH, CDR2 LQKENI. V shed 2 bases, J shed 10 bases, and the junction held 6 bases outside the gene matches. This CDR3 region has 16 residues. Using reference TRBV18 and TRBJ2-1 for the parts outside the CDR3, the full variable domain is NAGVMQNPRHLVRRRGQEARLRCSPMKGHSHVYWYRQLPEEGLKFMVYLQKENIIDESGMPKERFSAEFPKEGPSILRIQQVVRGDSAAYFCASSPGLAGGPREQFFGPGTRLTVL.

This clonotype was recorded at least ten times. The chain couples TRBV28 to TRBJ2-1; 10 bases align to TRBD2. J lost 5 bases, V lost 1 base, and 8 bases had no gene match. The CDR3 covers 17 residues. Germline assignment: CDR1 MDHEN and CDR2 SYDVKM. Here the CDR3 reads CASSLLASGSWNNEQFF. CDR3 DNA sequence: TGTGCCAGCAGTTTATTGGCTAGCGGGAGTTGGAACAATGAGCAGTTCTTC.

The sample holds a few counts of this clonotype. The chain is built from TRBV5-1 and TRBJ2-1; the match to TRBD1 covers 9 bases. Germline V gene lookup returns CDR1 SGHRS and CDR2 YFSETQ. Unmatched junction bases numbered 7, after V lost 6 bases and J lost 6 bases. This CDR3 is 14 amino acids long. The CDR3 loop is CASMSGTGTNEQFF. For the CDR3, the DNA is TGCGCCAGCATGTCCGGGACAGGGACCAATGAGCAGTTCTTC.

This chain joins TRBV5-4 and TRBJ2-1; 12 nucleotides align to TRBD2. CDR3 length: 18 amino acids. Germline trimming cut 5 bases from V and 4 bases from J; bases unmatched to any gene: 13. Germline CDR1 SGHNT, CDR2 YYREEE (reference sequence). CDR3 region: CASRGGTSGSLPYNEQFF. The CDR3 nucleotides are TGTGCCAGCAGGGGGGGGACTAGCGGGTCCCTCCCATACAATGAGCAGTTCTTC.

This clonotype turned up a few times. The V gene is TRBV30, the J gene TRBJ2-4; TRBD1 is a possible D gene (6 bases). The germline gives CDR1 GTSNPN, CDR2 SVGIG (reference sequence). The CDR3 extends over 11 amino acids. Trimming left V 4 bases short and J 6 bases short, with 7 bases between. CDR3 protein: CAWKDRNIQYF. DNA for the CDR3: TGTGCCTGGAAGGACAGAAACATTCAGTACTTC.

The rearrangement links TRBV14 to TRBJ2-3; no reliable D call. The germline CDR1 and CDR2 sequences are SGHDN and FVKESK. Between the trimmed V and J ends, which lost 0 bases and 7 bases, there was a span of 11 bases. The CDR3 is made up of 14 amino acids. The CDR3 region has the DNA TGTGCCAGCAGCCAAGATTCGGTTGGGAATACGCAGTATTTT. Translating it yields CASSQDSVGNTQYF.

CDR3 protein: CAIRLGGAYNEQFF. For the CDR3, the DNA is TGTGCCATACGTCTAGGCGGAGCCTACAATGAGCAGTTCTTC. The chain is built from TRBV7-4 and TRBJ2-1; D ambiguous. With 10 bases removed from V and 2 bases from J, the gap between germline ends came to 15 bases. The CDR3 length is 14 residues. Germline V gives CDR1 SGHVT, CDR2 SQSDAQ.

This clonotype was observed many times. V usage is TRBV2 and J usage is TRBJ1-4; D gene ambiguous. V lost 5 bases and J 2 bases, leaving 21 bases between the germline ends. The CDR3 contains 18 residues. In germline, CDR1 is SNHLY, CDR2 FYNNEI. For the CDR3, the DNA is TGTGCCAGCAGTTACGAGGGTCCTGAGGCGTGGACTAATGAAAAACTGTTTTTT. This translates into CASSYEGPEAWTNEKLFF.